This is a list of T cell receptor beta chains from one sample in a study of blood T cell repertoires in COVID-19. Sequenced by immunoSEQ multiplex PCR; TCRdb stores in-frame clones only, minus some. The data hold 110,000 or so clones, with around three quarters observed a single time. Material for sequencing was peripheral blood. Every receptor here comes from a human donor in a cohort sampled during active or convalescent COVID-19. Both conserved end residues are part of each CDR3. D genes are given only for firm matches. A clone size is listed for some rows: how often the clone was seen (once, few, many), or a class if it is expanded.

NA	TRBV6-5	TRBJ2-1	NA	TGTGCCAGCAGTTCGGGAGAGGAGCAGTTCTTC	CASSSGEEQFF
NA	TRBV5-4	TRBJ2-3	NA	TGTGCCAGCACCACAGGCGCAGGGAGCACAGATACGCAGTATTTT	CASTTGAGSTDTQYF
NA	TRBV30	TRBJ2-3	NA	TGTGCCTGTTCGAAGAGGCGCCCGTCTAGCACAGATACGCAGTATTTT	CACSKRRPSSTDTQYF
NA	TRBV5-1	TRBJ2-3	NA	TGCGCCAGCAGCTTCCAACCGACTGGAACAGATACGCAGTATTTT	CASSFQPTGTDTQYF
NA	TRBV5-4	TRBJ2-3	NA	TGTGCCAGCAGTAAAATACCGGGGTCGAGCACAGATACGCAGTATTTT	CASSKIPGSSTDTQYF
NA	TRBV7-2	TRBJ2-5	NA	TGTGCCAGCAGCCCGGACAGACAAGAGACCCAGTACTTC	CASSPDRQETQYF
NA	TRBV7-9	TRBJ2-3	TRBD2	TGTGCCAGCAGCCAAGCGGGGGGGACAGATACGCAGTATTTT	CASSQAGGTDTQYF
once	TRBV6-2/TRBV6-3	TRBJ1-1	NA	TGTGCCAGCAGTCGCCCGGGTTTCGCTGGGAACACTGAAGCTTTCTTT	CASSRPGFAGNTEAFF
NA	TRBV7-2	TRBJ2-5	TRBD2	TGTGCCAGCAGCAGGGGACTAGCGGGAGGGGAAGAGACCCAGTACTTC	CASSRGLAGGEETQYF
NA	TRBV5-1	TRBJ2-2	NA	TGCGCCAGCAAGAGAGGGAGGCAGGGGGCCGGGGAGCTGTTTTTT	CASKRGRQGAGELFF
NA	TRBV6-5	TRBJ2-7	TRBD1	TGTGCCAGCAGTTACTCGGACAGGGGAGGGGAGCAGTACTTC	CASSYSDRGGEQYF
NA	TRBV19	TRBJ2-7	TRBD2	TGTGCCAGTAGTCTCAGGACTAGCGGTTACGAGCAGTACTTC	CASSLRTSGYEQYF
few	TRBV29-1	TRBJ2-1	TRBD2	TGCAGCGTTGAAGGTAGCGGGGGATTAGGCAATGAGCAGTTCTTC	CSVEGSGGLGNEQFF
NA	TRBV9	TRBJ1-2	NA	TGTGCCAGCAGCGTAGTTTCAGGCTATGGCTACACCTTC	CASSVVSGYGYTF
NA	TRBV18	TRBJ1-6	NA	TGTGCCAGCTCACTTGGGGCACCTCGGAGCTATAATTCACCCCTCCACTTT	CASSLGAPRSYNSPLHF
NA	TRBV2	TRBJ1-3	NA	TGTGCCAGAAGGGGCTCTGGAAACACCATATATTTT	CARRGSGNTIYF
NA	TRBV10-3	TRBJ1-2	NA	TGTGCCATCAGTGAGCCGCCCTTTATCGGGGGCTACACCTTC	CAISEPPFIGGYTF
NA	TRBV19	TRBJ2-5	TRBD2	TGTGCCAGTACCCCCCGGAGCGGGGTAACTCAAGAGACCCAGTACTTC	CASTPRSGVTQETQYF
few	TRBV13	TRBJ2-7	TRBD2	TGTGCCAGCAGCTTTCGCGGGGGCTACGAGCAGTACTTC	CASSFRGGYEQYF
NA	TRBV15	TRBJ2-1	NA	TGTGCCACCAGCAGAGCGGCAGGTGAGCAGTTCTTC	CATSRAAGEQFF
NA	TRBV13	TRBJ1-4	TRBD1	TGTGCCAGCAGCCCAACAGGGGCGTACGAAAAACTGTTTTTT	CASSPTGAYEKLFF
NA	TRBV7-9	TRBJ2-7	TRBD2	TGTGCCAGCAGACAGCGGGAGTCCTACGAGCAGTACTTC	CASRQRESYEQYF
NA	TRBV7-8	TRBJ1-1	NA	TGTGCCAGCAGCCCAGGAACGAACACTGAAGCTTTCTTT	CASSPGTNTEAFF
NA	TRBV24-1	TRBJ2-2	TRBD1	TGTGCCACCAGTAGGGACAGCGCGAACACCGGGGAGCTGTTTTTT	CATSRDSANTGELFF
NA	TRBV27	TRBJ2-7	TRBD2	TGTGCCAGCAGTTTAATCCGGGGGGCCTACGAGCAGTACTTC	CASSLIRGAYEQYF
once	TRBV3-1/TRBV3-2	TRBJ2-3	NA	TGTGCCAGCAGCCAGCAAAGACAGGAGACTCATACGCAGTATTTT	CASSQQRQETHTQYF
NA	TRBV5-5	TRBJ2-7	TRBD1	TGTGCCAGCAGCTTAGCGACAGGGGGCTTCTACGAGCAGTACTTC	CASSLATGGFYEQYF
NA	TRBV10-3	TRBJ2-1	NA	TGTGCCATCAGTCCCACGGGCGGGGTGAGTTACAATGAGCAGTTCTTC	CAISPTGGVSYNEQFF
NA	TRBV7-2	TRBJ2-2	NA	TGTGCCAGCAGCCGGGACATCCGCACCGGGGAGCTGTTTTTT	CASSRDIRTGELFF
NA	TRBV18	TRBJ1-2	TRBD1	TGTGCCAGCTCACCATCTCAAACCCGACAGGGGCCCAACTATGGCTACACCTTC	CASSPSQTRQGPNYGYTF